These 26 T cell receptor beta chains were all obtained from the same sample, sequenced in a study of response to subunit inactivated influenza vaccine. TCRdb reprocessed the RT-PCR reads via MiXCR and lists one record per CDR3 protein. The sample carries under 950,000 distinct CDR3 sequences, over 20% recorded once. The starting material was PBMCs from blood, obtained about 5 days after vaccination. Source of these receptors: a man aged 45-65 years who received an inactivated influenza vaccine.

J is TRBJ1-3 and V is TRBV5-5; D is unclear. Germline V gene lookup returns CDR1 SGHKS and CDR2 YYEKEE (reference sequence). Trimming removed 3 bases from V and 4 bases from J, with 5 bases in between. The CDR3 is 12 residues long. The CDR3 DNA reads as TGTGCCAGCAGCTCGAAGGGAAACACCATATATTTT. Protein: CASSSKGNTIYF.

The rearrangement joins TRBV19 to TRBJ2-5; 10 bases fit TRBD1. The V segment lost 6 bases and the J segment 1 base; nucleotides outside the gene matches: 5. This CDR3 is built from 15 residues. Germline loops: CDR1 LNHDA, CDR2 SQIVND (reference sequence). CDR3 in amino acids: CASSPGQGPQETQYF. In DNA form, the CDR3 reads TGTGCCAGTAGCCCGGGACAGGGGCCCCAAGAGACCCAGTACTTC. The variable domain in full, with the rest retrieved from reference TRBV19 and TRBJ2-5, is DGGITQSPKYLFRKEGQNVTLSCEQNLNHDAMYWYRQDPGQGLRLIYYSQIVNDFQKGDIAEGYSVSREKKESFPLTVTSAQKNPTAFYLCASSPGQGPQETQYFGPGTRLLVL.

This clonotype was seen a few times. The rearrangement joins TRBV5-1 to TRBJ2-2; TRBD1 is a possible D gene (5 bases). The germline V gene encodes CDR1 SGHRS and CDR2 YFSETQ. The CDR3 runs to 16 residues. V lost 0 bases and J lost 0, with 9 bases in between. The CDR3 region has the DNA TGCGCCAGCAGCTTGGGACAGAGTACGAACACCGGGGAGCTGTTTTTT. Translating gives CASSLGQSTNTGELFF.

The chain combines TRBV12-3 or TRBV12-4 with TRBJ2-1; 7 positions match TRBD1. The CDR3 loop spans 16 amino acids. V shed 6 bases, J shed 5 bases, and the junction held 13 bases outside the gene matches. The CDR3: CASSYSAGTANNEQFF. As DNA, the CDR3 is TGTGCCAGCAGCTATTCTGCCGGGACAGCTAACAATGAGCAGTTCTTC.

This clonotype was recorded once. The chain is built from TRBV7-6 and TRBJ2-7; 9 positions match TRBD1. The germline V gene has CDR1 SGHVS and CDR2 FNYEAQ. V shed 2 bases, J shed 3 bases, and the junction held 14 bases outside the gene matches. CDR3 size: 18 residues. The CDR3 DNA reads as TGTGCCAGCAGCTTACGGGACAGGGCTCAAGCGGGGAGCTACGAGCAGTACTTC. Translation: CASSLRDRAQAGSYEQYF.

This clonotype was seen only a few times. The chain couples TRBV7-9 to TRBJ2-7; no reliable D call. Trimming removed 4 bases at V and 3 bases at J, with 16 bases between. Germline CDR1 reads SEHNR; CDR2 reads FQNEAQ (reference sequence). The CDR3 is 15 residues long. CDR3 in DNA: TGTGCCAGCAGCTCCCGGATTGGGCCGAACTACGAGCAGTACTTC. It specifies CASSSRIGPNYEQYF.

This clonotype occurred a few times. V gene TRBV20-1 combines with J gene TRBJ1-2; no clear D. Trimming removed 6 bases from V and 8 bases from J, with 22 bases in between. The CDR3 is 14 amino acids. Germline V gene sequence: CDR1 DFQATT, CDR2 SNEGSKA (reference sequence). The chain's CDR3 is CSAPDPASSRGYTF. The CDR3 nucleotides are TGCAGTGCCCCAGACCCAGCTTCCTCCCGAGGCTACACCTTC.

V gene TRBV29-1 combines with J gene TRBJ1-1, with D perhaps matching TRBD1 (6 bases). The CDR3 extends over 13 amino acids. Trimming removed 3 bases from V and 4 bases from J, with 12 bases in between. From germline, CDR1 is SQVTM and CDR2 ANQGSEA. The CDR3 region has the DNA TGCAGCGTTGATGCAGGGGAGCCCACTGAAGCTTTCTTT. Its protein is CSVDAGEPTEAFF.

The gene calls are TRBV4-3 and TRBJ2-3, with D perhaps matching TRBD2 (6 bases). V shed 3 bases and J shed 2 bases, with 18 bases lying between them. Germline V gene sequence: CDR1 LGHNA, CDR2 YSLEER. This CDR3 spans 17 amino acids. The CDR3 loop is CASSQKVVAVFTDTQYF. The CDR3, as DNA: TGCGCCAGCAGCCAGAAAGTGGTAGCGGTATTCACAGATACGCAGTATTTT.

In this sample, this clonotype turned up a few times. The rearrangement links TRBV5-1 to TRBJ2-1; 11 bases agree with TRBD2. Trimming removed 4 bases from V and 6 bases from J; junction bases left unmatched: 6. The length of the CDR3 is 15 residues. CDR1 and CDR2 (germline): SGHRS, YFSETQ. This CDR3 reads CASSNPSGGLNEQFF. Here the CDR3 DNA reads TGCGCCAGCAGCAACCCTAGCGGGGGGCTCAATGAGCAGTTCTTC.

The chain carries TRBV20-1 and TRBJ2-3; TRBD2 is a possible D gene (6 bases). Trimming shortened V by 3 bases and J by 5 bases, and 15 bases separated the two germline ends. Germline CDR1 and CDR2: DFQATT and SNEGSKA (reference sequence). CDR3 length equals 14 residues. This chain's CDR3 is CSARAWRAIDTQYF. The CDR3, as DNA: TGCAGTGCTAGGGCTTGGAGGGCCATAGATACGCAGTATTTT.

The chain uses TRBV12-3 or TRBV12-4 and TRBJ1-5; no firm D call. V lost 5 bases and J lost 3, with 20 bases in between. The CDR3 is 17 residues long. Here the CDR3 reads CASSHEIGAEYNQPQHF. The CDR3 DNA reads TGTGCCAGCAGTCATGAAATAGGAGCGGAGTACAATCAGCCCCAGCATTTT.

Regarding this clonotype: The conserved closing phenylalanine or tryptophan is absent in this CDR3, likely reflecting a read error. The chain recombines TRBV12-3 or TRBV12-4 with TRBJ1-5, with D unclear. The CDR3 loop spans 12 amino acids. V was pared by 4 bases and J by 6 bases, with 7 bases between. CDR3 DNA: TGTGCCAGCAGTTCTTTGAGTCAGCCCCAGCATCTT. Protein: CASSSLSQPQHL.

There are a few counts of this clonotype. This CDR3 is CASSDWEKLFF. The CDR3 DNA reads TGTGCCAGCAGTGATTGGGAAAAACTGTTTTTT. The genes are TRBV2 and TRBJ1-4; D gene uncertain. Germline V gene data show CDR1 as SNHLY and CDR2 as FYNNEI. This CDR3 contains 11 residues. V was cut by 3 bases and J by 8 bases, with 4 bases left in between.

This chain joins TRBV24-1 and TRBJ1-1; D is unresolved. Trimming shortened V by 8 bases and J by 1 base, and 7 bases separated the two germline ends. This CDR3 is built from 12 residues. In germline, CDR1 is KGHDR, CDR2 SFDVKD. In DNA, the CDR3 is TGTGCCACCACCCACAGGAACACTGAAGCTTTCTTT. This translates into CATTHRNTEAFF.

The chain uses TRBV10-3 and TRBJ2-7; D might be TRBD1 or TRBD2, each matching 6 bases. Looked up from germline, CDR1 is ENHRY and CDR2 is SYGVKD. Trimming removed 11 bases from V and 5 bases from J, with 16 bases in between. The CDR3 totals 12 residues. CDR3 sequence reads: CASTRGPDEQYF. CDR3 bases: TGTGCCTCAACCCGGGGGCCAGACGAGCAGTACTTC.

At least ten counts were recorded for this clonotype. The chain recombines TRBV6-2 or TRBV6-3 with TRBJ2-2; 12 nucleotides line up with TRBD2. V lost 5 bases and J lost 4; bases outside the gene matches: 5. The CDR3 is 16 amino acids. From germline, CDR1 is MNHEY and CDR2 SVGEGT. The CDR3 region is CASSNGLAGITGELFF. The CDR3 bases are TGTGCCAGCAGTAACGGACTAGCGGGAATCACCGGGGAGCTGTTTTTT.

The chain joins TRBV20-1 to TRBJ2-1, with TRBD2 as a possible D gene (6 bases). Trimming left V 3 bases short and J 0 bases short, with 21 bases between. Germline V CDR1 and CDR2: DFQATT, SNEGSKA (reference sequence). This CDR3 region has 18 residues. The CDR3: CSASGSLRERSSYNEQFF. The CDR3 bases are TGCAGTGCTAGCGGCTCCCTTCGGGAGCGGAGCTCCTACAATGAGCAGTTCTTC.

Ten or more counts support this clonotype. The chain carries TRBV20-1 and TRBJ1-2, with no clear D. Germline loops: CDR1 DFQATT, CDR2 SNEGSKA (reference sequence). Trimming stripped 1 base from V and 4 bases from J, with 16 bases between. The CDR3 sequence is 15 residues long. CDR3 sequence: CSARATTGPFYGYTF. CDR3 nucleotides: TGCAGTGCTAGAGCGACCACGGGCCCCTTCTATGGCTACACCTTC.

The chain combines TRBV5-5 with TRBJ1-4; D gene uncertain. V was trimmed by 1 base and J by 6 bases, leaving 10 bases between them. There are 14 residues in the CDR3. Germline-derived CDR1 and CDR2 are SGHKS and YYEKEE (reference sequence). This CDR3 reads CASSLFPVDEKLFF. The CDR3 nucleotides are TGTGCCAGCAGCTTGTTTCCGGTAGATGAAAAACTGTTTTTT. Looking up the rest from reference TRBV5-5 and TRBJ1-4 gives the full variable domain: DAGVTQSPTHLIKTRGQQVTLRCSPISGHKSVSWYQQVLGQGPQFIFQYYEKEERGRGNFPDRFSARQFPNYSSELNVNALLLGDSALYLCASSLFPVDEKLFFGSGTQLSVL.

This clonotype was seen only a few times. The rearrangement links TRBV7-2 to TRBJ2-1; 8 bases match TRBD2. Germline lookup yields CDR1 SGHTA and CDR2 FQGNSA. Unmatched junction bases numbered 11, after V lost 6 bases and J lost 4 bases. There are 16 residues in the CDR3. The CDR3 DNA follows: TGTGCCAGCAGTCGCAGCTCGGGACTAGGTTACAATGAGCAGTTCTTC. It specifies CASSRSSGLGYNEQFF.

The genes are TRBV14 and TRBJ2-1, with 7 nucleotides matching TRBD2. The germline CDR1 and CDR2 sequences are SGHDN and FVKESK. V lost 4 bases to trimming and J lost 6 bases; unmatched junction nucleotides: 9. This CDR3 contains 15 residues. The DNA of the CDR3 is TGTGCCAGCAGCCTCGGGAGGATCCTTTCCAATGAGCAGTTCTTC. This gives the protein CASSLGRILSNEQFF. Filled out from reference TRBV14 and TRBJ2-1, the complete variable domain reads EAGVTQFPSHSVIEKGQTVTLRCDPISGHDNLYWYRRVMGKEIKFLLHFVKESKQDESGMPNNRFLAERTGGTYSTLKVQPAELEDSGVYFCASSLGRILSNEQFFGPGTRLTVL.

Here the CDR3 reads CASIRAGPFNEQFF. The CDR3 nucleotides are TGTGCCAGCATTCGGGCAGGCCCATTCAATGAGCAGTTCTTC. The chain is built from TRBV6-2 or TRBV6-3 and TRBJ2-1, with D uncertain. The CDR3 contains 14 residues. Trimming shortened V by 7 bases and J by 6 bases, and 16 bases separated the two germline ends. Per the germline V gene, CDR1 is MNHEY and CDR2 is SVGEGT.

This chain links TRBV20-1 with TRBJ2-7; D is unresolved. From germline, CDR1 is DFQATT and CDR2 SNEGSKA (reference sequence). Deletions cut 1 base from V and 0 bases from J, with 10 bases between. This CDR3 is built from 14 residues. The CDR3 protein is CSARGPIISYEQYF. The DNA of the CDR3 is TGCAGTGCTAGAGGGCCAATCATCTCCTACGAGCAGTACTTC.

This clonotype has a handful of counts. CDR3 sequence reads: CASSLTSGNSDTQYF. CDR3 bases: TGTGCCAGCAGCCTTACTAGCGGGAACTCAGATACGCAGTATTTT. The genes are TRBV3-1 and TRBJ2-3, with 10 bases that match TRBD2. CDR1 is LGHDT and CDR2 is YNNKEL in the germline V gene (reference sequence). V shed 4 bases and J 4 bases; nucleotides not matched to a gene: 5. CDR3 length: 15 residues.

The V gene is TRBV6-1, the J gene TRBJ2-7; D call uncertain. Trimming cost V 5 bases and J 1 base, with 15 bases left between them. The CDR3 totals 15 residues. Per the germline V gene, CDR1 is MNHNS and CDR2 is SASEGT. CDR3 amino acids: CASSTAMSNSYEQYF. CDR3 bases: TGTGCCAGCAGTACCGCCATGAGTAATTCCTACGAGCAGTACTTC.